This T cell receptor (beta chain) was captured by sequencing in a study of long-term antiretroviral therapy in people with HIV. Study-wide points: HIV repertoires covered narrower CDR3 length ranges than controls did.

In this sample, this clone turned up a few times. The antigen remains unidentified. The run of the v3.0 immunoSEQ assay was at survey level. This table comes from immunoSEQ multiplex PCR, and its TCRdb copy is limited to in-frame clones, with some not included. In the table there are approximately 25,000 clones, roughly 85% of which are singletons. Trimming took off 1 base at V and 0 bases at J, with 9 bases between the two ends. The CDR3 runs 16 residues. Germline assignment: CDR1 LNHDA and CDR2 SQIVND (reference sequence). The sample was unsorted PBMCs, taken 0.8 years before starting antiretroviral therapy. J is TRBJ2-2 and V is TRBV19, with D perhaps TRBD1 (6 bases). The clonotype originates from a man aged 18 to 30 with HIV. The CDR3 DNA follows: TGTGCCAGTAGTATAGGTCCAGGGGCGAACACCGGGGAGCTGTTTTTT. Its translation: CASSIGPGANTGELFF.